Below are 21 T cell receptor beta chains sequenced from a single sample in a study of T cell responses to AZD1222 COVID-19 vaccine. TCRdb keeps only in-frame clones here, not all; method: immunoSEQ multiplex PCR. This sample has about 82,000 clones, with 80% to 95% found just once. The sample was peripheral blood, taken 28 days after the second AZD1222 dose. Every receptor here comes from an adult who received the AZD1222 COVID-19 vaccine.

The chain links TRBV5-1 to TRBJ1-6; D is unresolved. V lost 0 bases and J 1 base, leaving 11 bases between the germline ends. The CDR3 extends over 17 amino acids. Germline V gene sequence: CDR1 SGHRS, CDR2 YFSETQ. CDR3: CASSLAGQASYNSPLHF. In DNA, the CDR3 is TGCGCCAGCAGCTTGGCCGGGCAGGCATCCTATAATTCACCCCTCCACTTT. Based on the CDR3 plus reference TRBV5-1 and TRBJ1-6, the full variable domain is KAGVTQTPRYLIKTRGQQVTLSCSPISGHRSVSWYQQTPGQGLQFLFEYFSETQRNKGNFPGRFSGRQFSNSRSEMNVSTLELGDSALYLCASSLAGQASYNSPLHFGNGTRLTVT.

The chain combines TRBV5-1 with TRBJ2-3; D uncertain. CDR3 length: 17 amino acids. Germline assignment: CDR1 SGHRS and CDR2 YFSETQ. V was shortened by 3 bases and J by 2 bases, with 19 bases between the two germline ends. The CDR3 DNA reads TGCGCCAGCAGCTCCTATCCCGTCGCGGATTTCACAGATACGCAGTATTTT. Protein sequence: CASSSYPVADFTDTQYF. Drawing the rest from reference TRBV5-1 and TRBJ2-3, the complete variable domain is KAGVTQTPRYLIKTRGQQVTLSCSPISGHRSVSWYQQTPGQGLQFLFEYFSETQRNKGNFPGRFSGRQFSNSRSEMNVSTLELGDSALYLCASSSYPVADFTDTQYFGPGTRLTVL.

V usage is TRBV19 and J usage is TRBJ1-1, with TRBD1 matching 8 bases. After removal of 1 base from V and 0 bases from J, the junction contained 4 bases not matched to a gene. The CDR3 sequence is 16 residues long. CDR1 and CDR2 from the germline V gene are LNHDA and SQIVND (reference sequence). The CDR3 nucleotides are TGTGCCAGTAGTATAGGGGACAGGTCCCTGAACACTGAAGCTTTCTTT. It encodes CASSIGDRSLNTEAFF. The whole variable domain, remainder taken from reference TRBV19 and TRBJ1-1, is DGGITQSPKYLFRKEGQNVTLSCEQNLNHDAMYWYRQDPGQGLRLIYYSQIVNDFQKGDIAEGYSVSREKKESFPLTVTSAQKNPTAFYLCASSIGDRSLNTEAFFGQGTRLTVV.

The CDR3 DNA reads as TGTGCCAGCAGGGCCGCCGGGACAGGGTCTCACGAGCAGTACTTC. This encodes CASRAAGTGSHEQYF. The chain uses TRBV28 and TRBJ2-7; 9 bases fit TRBD1. The CDR3 extends over 15 amino acids. Germline V gene lookup returns CDR1 MDHEN and CDR2 SYDVKM. The V gene end was trimmed by 6 bases and the J gene end by 5 bases; junction bases not matched to a gene: 11.

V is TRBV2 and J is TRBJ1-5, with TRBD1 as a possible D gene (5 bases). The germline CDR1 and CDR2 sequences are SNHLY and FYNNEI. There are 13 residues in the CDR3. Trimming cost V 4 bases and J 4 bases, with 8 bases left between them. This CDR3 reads CASSGTRNQPQHF. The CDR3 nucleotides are TGTGCCAGCAGTGGGACACGTAATCAGCCCCAGCATTTT.

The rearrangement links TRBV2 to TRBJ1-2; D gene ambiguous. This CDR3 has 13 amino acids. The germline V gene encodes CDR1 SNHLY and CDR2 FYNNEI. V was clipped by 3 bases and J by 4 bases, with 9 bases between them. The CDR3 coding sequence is TGTGCCAGCAGTGAGCAGGTTAGCTATGGCTACACCTTC. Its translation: CASSEQVSYGYTF.

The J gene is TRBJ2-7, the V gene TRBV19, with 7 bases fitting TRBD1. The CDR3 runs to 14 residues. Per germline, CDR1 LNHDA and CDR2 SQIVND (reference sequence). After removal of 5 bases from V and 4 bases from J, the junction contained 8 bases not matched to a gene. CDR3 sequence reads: CASSYGTASYEQYF. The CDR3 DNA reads TGTGCCAGTAGTTACGGGACAGCGTCTTACGAGCAGTACTTC.

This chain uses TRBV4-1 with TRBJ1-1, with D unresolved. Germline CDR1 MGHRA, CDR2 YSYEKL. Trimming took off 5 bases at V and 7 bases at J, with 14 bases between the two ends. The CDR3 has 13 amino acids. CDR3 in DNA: TGCGCCAGCAGCTTGATCCCCGGGAATGAAGCTTTCTTT. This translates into CASSLIPGNEAFF.

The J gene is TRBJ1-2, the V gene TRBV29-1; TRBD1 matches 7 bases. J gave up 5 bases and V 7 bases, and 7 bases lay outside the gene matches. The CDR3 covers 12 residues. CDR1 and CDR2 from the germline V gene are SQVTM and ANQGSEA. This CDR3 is CSGGQEDYGYTF. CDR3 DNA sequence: TGCAGCGGCGGACAGGAGGATTATGGCTACACCTTC.

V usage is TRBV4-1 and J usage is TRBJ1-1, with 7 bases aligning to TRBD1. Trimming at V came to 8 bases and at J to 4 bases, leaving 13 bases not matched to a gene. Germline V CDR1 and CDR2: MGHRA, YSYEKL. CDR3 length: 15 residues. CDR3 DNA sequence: TGCGCCAGCGAAACCGGCAGGGGGTGGTTCACTGAAGCTTTCTTT. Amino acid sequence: CASETGRGWFTEAFF.

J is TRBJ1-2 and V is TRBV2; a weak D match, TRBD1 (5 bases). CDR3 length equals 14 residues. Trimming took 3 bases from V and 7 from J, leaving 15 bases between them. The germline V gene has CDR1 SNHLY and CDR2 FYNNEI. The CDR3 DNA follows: TGTGCCAGCAGTGACAGGGTCCTGGTCGGTGGCTACACCTTC. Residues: CASSDRVLVGGYTF.

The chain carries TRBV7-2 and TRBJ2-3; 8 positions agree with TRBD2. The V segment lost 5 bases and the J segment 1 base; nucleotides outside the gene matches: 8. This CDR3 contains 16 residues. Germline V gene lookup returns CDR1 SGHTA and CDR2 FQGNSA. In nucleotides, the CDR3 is TGTGCCAGCAGCCCCTTTCCGCGGGGGGGCACAGATACGCAGTATTTT. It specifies CASSPFPRGGTDTQYF. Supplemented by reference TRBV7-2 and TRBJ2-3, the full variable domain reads GAGVSQSPSNKVTEKGKDVELRCDPISGHTALYWYRQSLGQGLEFLIYFQGNSAPDKSGLPSDRFSAERTGGSVSTLTIQRTQQEDSAVYLCASSPFPRGGTDTQYFGPGTRLTVL.

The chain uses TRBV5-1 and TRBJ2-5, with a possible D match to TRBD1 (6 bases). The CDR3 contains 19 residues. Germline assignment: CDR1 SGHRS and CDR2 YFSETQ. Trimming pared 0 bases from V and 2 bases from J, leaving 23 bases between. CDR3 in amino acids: CASSLGFGDTRGLQETQYF. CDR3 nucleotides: TGCGCCAGCAGCTTGGGGTTCGGGGACACCCGAGGGCTTCAAGAGACCCAGTACTTC. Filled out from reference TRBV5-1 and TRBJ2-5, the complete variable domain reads KAGVTQTPRYLIKTRGQQVTLSCSPISGHRSVSWYQQTPGQGLQFLFEYFSETQRNKGNFPGRFSGRQFSNSRSEMNVSTLELGDSALYLCASSLGFGDTRGLQETQYFGPGTRLLVL.

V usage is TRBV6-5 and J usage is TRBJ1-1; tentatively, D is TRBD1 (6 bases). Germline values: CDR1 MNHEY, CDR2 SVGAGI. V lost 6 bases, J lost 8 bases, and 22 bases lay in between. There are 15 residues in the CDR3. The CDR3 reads CASRDHREASYEAFF. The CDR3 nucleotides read TGTGCCAGCAGGGACCACAGGGAAGCCTCGTACGAAGCTTTCTTT.

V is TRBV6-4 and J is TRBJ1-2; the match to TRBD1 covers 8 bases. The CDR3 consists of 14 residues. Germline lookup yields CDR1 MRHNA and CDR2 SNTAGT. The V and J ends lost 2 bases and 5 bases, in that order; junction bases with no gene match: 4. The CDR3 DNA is TGTGCCAGCAGTGACGGGAGGACAGGGTATGGCTACACCTTC. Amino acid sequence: CASSDGRTGYGYTF.

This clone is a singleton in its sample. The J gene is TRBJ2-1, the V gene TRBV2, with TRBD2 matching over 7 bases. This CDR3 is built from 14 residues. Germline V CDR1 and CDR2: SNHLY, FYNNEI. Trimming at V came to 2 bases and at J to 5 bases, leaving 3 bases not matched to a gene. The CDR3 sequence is CASSEPGGDNEQFF. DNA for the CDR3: TGTGCCAGCAGTGAACCGGGGGGAGACAATGAGCAGTTCTTC.

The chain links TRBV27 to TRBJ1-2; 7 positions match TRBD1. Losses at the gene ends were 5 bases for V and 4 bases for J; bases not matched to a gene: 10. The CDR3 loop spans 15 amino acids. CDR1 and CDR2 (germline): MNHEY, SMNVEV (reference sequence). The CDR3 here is CASSPLEGALYGYTF. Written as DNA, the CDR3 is TGTGCCAGCAGTCCCCTGGAGGGGGCCCTCTATGGCTACACCTTC.

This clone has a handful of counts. Here the CDR3 DNA reads TGTGCCAGCAGCTTTAATCCGCAGGTTCGCGTCCCTGAAGCTTTCTTT. It is translated as CASSFNPQVRVPEAFF. V gene TRBV11-3 combines with J gene TRBJ1-1; no clear D. Trimming took off 3 bases at V and 6 bases at J, with 20 bases between the two ends. CDR1 is SGHNT and CDR2 is YENEEA in the germline V gene. The CDR3 covers 16 residues. The full variable domain, rest sourced from reference TRBV11-3 and TRBJ1-1, is EAGVVQSPRYKIIEKKQPVAFWCNPISGHNTLYWYLQNLGQGPELLIRYENEEAVDDSQLPKDRFSAERLKGVDSTLKIQPAELGDSAVYLCASSFNPQVRVPEAFFGQGTRLTVV.

CDR3 protein: CASSPLPSGAYGYTF. CDR3 nucleotide sequence: TGTGCCAGCAGCCCTTTACCGTCGGGGGCCTATGGCTACACCTTC. V usage is TRBV5-6 and J usage is TRBJ1-2, with a possible D match to TRBD1 (6 bases). Germline assignment: CDR1 SGHDT and CDR2 YYEEEE. The CDR3 runs 15 residues. Trimming took off 4 bases at V and 4 bases at J, with 17 bases between the two ends.

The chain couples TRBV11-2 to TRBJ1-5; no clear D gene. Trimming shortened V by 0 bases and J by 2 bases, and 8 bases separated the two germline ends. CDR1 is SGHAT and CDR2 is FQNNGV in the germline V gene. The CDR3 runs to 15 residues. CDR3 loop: CASSLDGWGNQPQHF. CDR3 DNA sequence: TGTGCCAGCAGCTTAGATGGATGGGGCAATCAGCCCCAGCATTTT. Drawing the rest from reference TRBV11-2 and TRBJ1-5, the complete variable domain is EAGVAQSPRYKIIEKRQSVAFWCNPISGHATLYWYQQILGQGPKLLIQFQNNGVVDDSQLPKDRFSAERLKGVDSTLKIQPAKLEDSAVYLCASSLDGWGNQPQHFGDGTRLSIL.

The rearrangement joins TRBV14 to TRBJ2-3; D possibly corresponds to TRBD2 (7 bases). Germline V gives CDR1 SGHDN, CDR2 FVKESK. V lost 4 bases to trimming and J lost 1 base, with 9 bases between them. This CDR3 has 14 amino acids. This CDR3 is CASSRGGGTDTQYF. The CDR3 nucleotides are TGTGCCAGCAGCCGAGGGGGGGGCACAGATACGCAGTATTTT. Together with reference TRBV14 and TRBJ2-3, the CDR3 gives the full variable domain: EAGVTQFPSHSVIEKGQTVTLRCDPISGHDNLYWYRRVMGKEIKFLLHFVKESKQDESGMPNNRFLAERTGGTYSTLKVQPAELEDSGVYFCASSRGGGTDTQYFGPGTRLTVL.